This TCR beta chain originates from a study of CD8+CD57+ T cells in acquired aplastic anemia. Sequenced patients had shown CD8+CD57+ cell expansion by flow cytometry. This clonotype showed up just once. Researchers used genomic DNA as the template to profile TCR beta VDJ and CDR3. In TCRdb, the reads were re-called with MiXCR into one record per CDR3 protein. This sample has approximately 180,000 distinct CDR3 sequences, with roughly 50% found just once. The germline V gene has CDR1 SNHLY and CDR2 FYNNEI. The CDR3 extends over 15 amino acids. V lost 6 bases, J lost 3 bases, and 8 bases stayed unmatched.

The sequence was collected from a human donor with aplastic anemia. What was sequenced was sorted CD4+, CD8+, or CD8+CD57+ T cells (not recorded which) from PBMCs. The genes are TRBV2 and TRBJ1-5; the match to TRBD1 covers 7 bases. The CDR3 DNA sequence: TGTGCCAGCAGAGGAACCAGGGGGTACAATCAGCCCCAGCATTTT. This encodes CASRGTRGYNQPQHF.